Listed below are T cell receptor beta chains from one sample, sequenced in a study of shared clonotypes between healthy human individuals. TCRdb keeps only in-frame clones here, not all; method: immunoSEQ multiplex PCR. The sample has about 2.4 million clones, over 85% seen once. The specimen was naive CD4+ T cells sorted from blood. The receptors derive from a man younger than 30 in good health. CDR3s include the opening cysteine and the closing phenylalanine or tryptophan. The D gene is left open where the match is weak. For some rows the clone size is stated as once, few or many, or as a class when expanded; others skip it.

TRBV18,.,.,TRBJ1-1,CASSPDPMGAGTEAFF,TGTGCCAGCTCACCTGACCCCATGGGGGCGGGCACTGAAGCTTTCTTT
TRBV15,.,.,TRBJ1-1,CATSRTGTKNTEAFF,TGTGCCACCAGCAGAACCGGGACAAAGAACACTGAAGCTTTCTTT
TRBV7-2,TRBD1,once,TRBJ1-6,CASSLVLRGQGVIALHF,TGTGCCAGCAGCTTAGTTTTACGGGGACAGGGTGTGATAGCCCTCCACTTT
TRBV2,TRBD2,.,TRBJ2-3,CASRLTSGSTADTQYF,TGTGCCAGCAGGTTGACTAGCGGGAGTACGGCAGATACGCAGTATTTT
TRBV6-5,.,.,TRBJ1-1,CASSRDREAFF,TGTGCCAGCAGCCGAGATCGTGAAGCTTTCTTT
TRBV9,.,.,TRBJ2-5,CASSVGGLPETQYF,TGTGCCAGCAGCGTAGGGGGTCTACCAGAGACCCAGTACTTC
TRBV6-1,.,.,TRBJ2-4,CASSPPGKQYF,TGTGCCAGCAGCCCCCCCGGGAAACAGTACTTC
TRBV18,.,.,TRBJ1-3,CASSTGAPPGNTIYF,TGTGCCAGCTCAACGGGGGCCCCCCCTGGAAACACCATATATTTT
TRBV5-1,.,.,TRBJ1-1,CASSSWTDTEAFF,TGCGCCAGCAGCTCATGGACAGACACTGAAGCTTTCTTT
TRBV7-9,.,.,TRBJ2-2,CASSLSTGELFF,TGTGCCAGCAGCTTATCAACAGGGGAGCTGTTTTTT
TRBV5-1,TRBD2,.,TRBJ2-2,CASSSLAGGTGELFF,TGCGCCAGCAGCTCACTAGCGGGAGGCACCGGGGAGCTGTTTTTT
TRBV7-6,TRBD2,.,TRBJ2-5,CASSSGVAGGETQYF,TGTGCCAGCAGCTCCGGGGTAGCGGGGGGAGAGACCCAGTACTTC
TRBV7-2,.,.,TRBJ1-2,CASTQQGNSYTF,TGTGCCAGCACCCAACAGGGAAATAGCTACACCTTC
TRBV5-1,TRBD1,.,TRBJ1-1,CASSLEGAYTEAFF,TGCGCCAGCAGCTTGGAGGGGGCATACACTGAAGCTTTCTTT
TRBV5-1,TRBD1,.,TRBJ2-7,CASSPDRAGYEQYF,TGCGCCAGCAGCCCGGACAGGGCCGGATACGAGCAGTACTTC
TRBV5-4,TRBD2,.,TRBJ2-1,CASSLRLAEMDEQFF,TGTGCCAGCAGCCTACGACTAGCGGAAATGGATGAGCAGTTCTTC
TRBV9,.,.,TRBJ2-5,CASSVATGAQETQYF,TGTGCCAGCAGCGTAGCAACCGGGGCACAAGAGACCCAGTACTTC
TRBV6-5,.,.,TRBJ2-7,CASGPSEIYEQYF,TGTGCCAGCGGGCCTTCGGAGATCTACGAGCAGTACTTC
TRBV2,TRBD1,.,TRBJ1-3,CASYTGTGGNTIYF,TGTGCCAGCTATACCGGGACAGGGGGAAACACCATATATTTT
TRBV2,.,.,TRBJ2-5,CASSETRFEAETQYF,TGTGCCAGCAGTGAGACTAGGTTTGAAGCGGAGACCCAGTACTTC
TRBV20-1,.,.,TRBJ2-5,CSALGAETQYF,TGCAGTGCCCTGGGGGCGGAGACCCAGTACTTC
TRBV28,.,.,TRBJ2-5,CASSPGHKETQYF,TGTGCCAGCAGCCCTGGACACAAAGAGACCCAGTACTTC
TRBV7-2,.,.,TRBJ1-1,CASSWGGQGVTEAFF,TGTGCCAGCAGCTGGGGGGGGCAGGGCGTCACTGAAGCTTTCTTT
TRBV19,.,.,TRBJ2-7,CASSIRRGTLEQYF,TGTGCCAGTAGTATACGCCGGGGAACGCTGGAGCAGTACTTC
TRBV19,TRBD1,.,TRBJ2-4,CASSIGSGQGKNIQYF,TGTGCCAGTAGTATAGGTAGCGGACAGGGCAAAAACATTCAGTACTTC
TRBV10-3,.,.,TRBJ2-7,CAISDGIGYPSYEQYF,TGTGCCATCAGTGACGGTATCGGGTACCCCTCCTACGAGCAGTACTTC
TRBV7-2,TRBD1,.,TRBJ2-7,CASSSRTGTYEQYF,TGTGCCAGCAGCTCTCGGACAGGGACCTACGAGCAGTACTTC
TRBV7-9,.,.,TRBJ1-3,CASSLAGTSGNTIYF,TGTGCCAGCAGCTTAGCTGGGACAAGTGGAAACACCATATATTTT
TRBV6-1,TRBD1,once,TRBJ1-6,CASSDDRGLSPLHF,TGTGCCAGCAGTGACGACAGGGGTCTTTCACCCCTCCACTTT
TRBV5-4,TRBD2,.,TRBJ2-1,CASSFGTSGFNEQFF,TGTGCCAGCAGCTTCGGGACTAGCGGGTTCAATGAGCAGTTCTTC
TRBV11-2,TRBD1,once,TRBJ1-2,CASNSKGTGNYGYTF,TGTGCCAGCAACTCCAAGGGGACAGGGAACTATGGCTACACCTTC
TRBV27,TRBD1,.,TRBJ1-1,CASSRTGSRAFF,TGTGCCAGCAGTCGGACAGGGTCCCGAGCTTTCTTT
TRBV18,.,.,TRBJ1-1,CASSTSGGGNTEAFF,TGTGCCAGCTCAACCTCCGGGGGGGGGAACACTGAAGCTTTCTTT
TRBV6-6,.,.,TRBJ2-3,CASRDRRGGGTDTQYF,TGTGCCAGCAGGGACCGAAGGGGAGGTGGCACAGATACGCAGTATTTT
TRBV19,.,.,TRBJ1-5,CASSTTDKTNQPQHF,TGTGCCAGTAGTACCACCGACAAGACCAATCAGCCCCAGCATTTT
TRBV6-5,.,.,TRBJ1-2,CASRPLLGYGYTF,TGTGCCAGCAGACCCCTCCTTGGCTATGGCTACACCTTC
TRBV7-2,.,.,TRBJ1-1,CASSYGGPTEAFF,TGTGCCAGCAGCTATGGGGGTCCCACTGAAGCTTTCTTT
TRBV4-1,.,.,TRBJ1-2,CASSPQGFGGGYTF,TGCGCCAGCAGCCCTCAGGGATTCGGCGGTGGCTACACCTTC
TRBV11-2,.,.,TRBJ2-7,CASSYQGIYEQYF,TGTGCCAGCAGCTATCAGGGGATATACGAGCAGTACTTC
TRBV29-1,TRBD1,.,TRBJ2-6,CSVPGTGLSGANVLTF,TGCAGCGTCCCCGGGACAGGCCTCTCTGGGGCCAACGTCCTGACTTTC
TRBV7-9,.,.,TRBJ1-2,CASSLAGRKENYGYTF,TGTGCCAGCAGCTTAGCGGGCAGAAAGGAGAACTATGGCTACACCTTC
TRBV6-6,.,.,TRBJ1-2,CASSNTGRTYGYTF,TGTGCCAGCAGCAACACGGGACGGACTTATGGCTACACCTTC
TRBV5-5,.,.,TRBJ2-1,CASSPRTAGHEQFF,TGTGCCAGCAGCCCCAGGACAGCGGGGCATGAGCAGTTCTTC